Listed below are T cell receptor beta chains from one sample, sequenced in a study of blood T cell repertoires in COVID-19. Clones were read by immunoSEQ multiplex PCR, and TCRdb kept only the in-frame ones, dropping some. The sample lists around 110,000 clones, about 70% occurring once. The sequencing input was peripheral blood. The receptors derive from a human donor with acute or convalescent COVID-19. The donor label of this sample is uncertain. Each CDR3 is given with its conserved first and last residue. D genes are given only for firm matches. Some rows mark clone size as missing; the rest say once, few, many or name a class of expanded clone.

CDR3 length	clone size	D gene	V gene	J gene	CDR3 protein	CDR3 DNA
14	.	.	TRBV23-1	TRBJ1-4	CARGGFRTNEKLFF	TGCGCCAGGGGGGGATTCAGAACTAATGAAAAACTGTTTTTT
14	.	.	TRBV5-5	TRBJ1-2	CASSGGDGYNGYTF	TGTGCCAGCAGCGGAGGAGACGGTTATAATGGCTACACCTTC
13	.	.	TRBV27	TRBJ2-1	CASSLSRYNEQFF	TGTGCCAGCAGTTTGTCTCGGTACAATGAGCAGTTCTTC
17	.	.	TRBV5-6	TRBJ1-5	CASSSGGWTREGQPQHF	TGTGCCAGCAGCTCGGGTGGCTGGACCAGGGAGGGTCAGCCCCAGCATTTT
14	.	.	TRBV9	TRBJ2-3	CASSVPSGTDTQYF	TGTGCCAGCAGCGTGCCTAGCGGCACAGATACGCAGTATTTT
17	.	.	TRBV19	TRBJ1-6	CASSITPTGRSGSPLHF	TGTGCCAGTAGTATAACTCCGACCGGGAGGAGTGGATCACCCCTCCACTTT
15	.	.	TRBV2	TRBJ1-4	CASSEARGNNEKLFF	TGTGCCAGCAGTGAAGCCCGGGGGAATAATGAAAAACTGTTTTTT
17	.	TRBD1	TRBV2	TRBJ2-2	CASSEGPGQGDTGELFF	TGTGCCAGCAGTGAAGGGCCGGGACAGGGCGACACCGGGGAGCTGTTTTTT
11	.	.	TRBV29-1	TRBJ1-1	CSVTVNTEAFF	TGCAGCGTGACAGTAAACACTGAAGCTTTCTTT
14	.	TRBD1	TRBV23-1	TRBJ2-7	CASSPTGQSYEQYF	TGCGCCAGCAGTCCTACGGGACAGTCCTACGAGCAGTACTTC
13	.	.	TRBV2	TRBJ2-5	CASSESYQETQYF	TGTGCCAGCAGTGAGTCGTACCAAGAGACCCAGTACTTC
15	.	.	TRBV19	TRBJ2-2	CASSINRVNTGELFF	TGTGCCAGTAGTATAAACAGGGTTAACACCGGGGAGCTGTTTTTT
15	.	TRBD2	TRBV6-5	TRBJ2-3	CASSQRGGKGDTQYF	TGTGCCAGCAGTCAGCGGGGGGGCAAGGGAGATACGCAGTATTTT
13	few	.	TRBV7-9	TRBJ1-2	CASTDRTNYGYTF	TGTGCCAGCACCGACAGAACTAACTATGGCTACACCTTC
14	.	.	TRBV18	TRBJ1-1	CASSDQGHNTEAFF	TGTGCCAGCTCAGACCAGGGGCATAACACTGAAGCTTTCTTT
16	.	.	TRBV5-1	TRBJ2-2	CASSLISGANTGELFF	TGCGCCAGCAGCCTGATTTCCGGGGCGAACACCGGGGAGCTGTTTTTT
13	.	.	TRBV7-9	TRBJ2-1	CASSLTADSEQFF	TGTGCCAGCAGCTTAACTGCTGACTCAGAGCAGTTCTTC
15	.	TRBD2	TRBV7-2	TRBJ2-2	CASSLTLAQTGELFF	TGTGCCAGCAGCTTAACACTAGCGCAGACCGGGGAGCTGTTTTTT
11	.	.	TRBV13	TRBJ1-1	CASSLARAAFF	TGTGCCAGCAGCTTAGCCAGGGCAGCTTTCTTT
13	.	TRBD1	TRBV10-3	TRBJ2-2	CATRQGDTGELFF	TGTGCCACCCGACAGGGGGACACCGGGGAGCTGTTTTTT
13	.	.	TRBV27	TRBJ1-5	CASSFGGSQPQHF	TGTGCCAGCAGTTTCGGGGGGAGTCAGCCCCAGCATTTT